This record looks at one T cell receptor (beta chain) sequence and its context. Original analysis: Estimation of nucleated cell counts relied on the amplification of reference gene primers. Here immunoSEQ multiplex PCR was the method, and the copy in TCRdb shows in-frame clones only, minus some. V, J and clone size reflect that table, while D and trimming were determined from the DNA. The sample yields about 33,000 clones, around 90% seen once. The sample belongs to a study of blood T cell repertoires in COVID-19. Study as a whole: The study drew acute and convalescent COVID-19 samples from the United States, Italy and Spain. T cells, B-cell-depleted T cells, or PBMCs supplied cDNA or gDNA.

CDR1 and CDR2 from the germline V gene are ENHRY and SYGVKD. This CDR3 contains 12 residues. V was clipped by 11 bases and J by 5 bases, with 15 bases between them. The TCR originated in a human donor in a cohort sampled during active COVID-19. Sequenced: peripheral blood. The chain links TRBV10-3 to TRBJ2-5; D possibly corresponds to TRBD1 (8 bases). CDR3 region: CASGQGGETQYF. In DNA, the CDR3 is TGTGCCTCCGGACAGGGAGGGGAGACCCAGTACTTC.